The clone carrying this T cell receptor (beta chain) was observed many times. The antigen remains undetermined. This sample is part of a study of CD8 T cells in ankylosing spondylitis. Study-wide results and caveats: There was a TCR beta motif, made of 7 to 9 highly homologous variants, that appeared characteristic of ankylosing spondylitis blood.

Losses at the gene ends were 6 bases for V and 3 bases for J; bases not matched to a gene: 12. Germline V gene sequence: CDR1 DFQATT, CDR2 SNEGSKA (reference sequence). This CDR3 spans 15 amino acids. Scientists made TCR beta libraries using quantitative 5'-RACE with molecular barcodes. TCRdb recomputed calls from the 5' RACE reads with MiXCR, one row per CDR3 protein. The table records roughly 150,000 distinct CDR3 sequences, around 32% of them present only once. Sequenced: synovial fluid, either unsorted or a sorted T cell fraction (not recorded which). The clonotype was recovered from a male donor with ankylosing spondylitis. The chain recombines TRBV20-1 with TRBJ2-5; 8 bases fit TRBD1. The CDR3 reads CSALPPRDRKETQYF. The CDR3 DNA sequence: TGCAGTGCCTTACCTCCCCGGGACAGGAAAGAGACCCAGTACTTC.